The TCR beta chain under discussion was sequenced for a study of CD8 T cells in ankylosing spondylitis. Quantitative 5'-RACE was performed with molecular barcodes, and it yielded the TCR beta libraries. TCRdb processed the 5' RACE reads anew with MiXCR; each CDR3 protein has one entry. The sample lists hundreds of thousands of distinct CDR3 sequences; around 20% were seen once. V gave up 1 base and J gave up 6 bases, with 8 bases separating them. The CDR3 extends over 13 amino acids. Germline V CDR1 and CDR2: MDHEN, SYDVKM. Study-wide results and limits: Certain motif variants had earlier been reported in reactive arthritis synovial fluid and blood.

The sample holds a few counts of this clonotype. Its antigen is as yet unknown. The sequence derives from a female donor with ankylosing spondylitis or in good health (not recorded which). The sequenced sample was blood, either unsorted or a sorted T cell fraction (not recorded which). This chain links TRBV28 with TRBJ2-3; possible D gene TRBD2, 5 bases. CDR3 loop: CASSLLLGDTQYF. CDR3 in DNA: TGTGCCAGCAGTTTATTACTAGGGGATACGCAGTATTTT.